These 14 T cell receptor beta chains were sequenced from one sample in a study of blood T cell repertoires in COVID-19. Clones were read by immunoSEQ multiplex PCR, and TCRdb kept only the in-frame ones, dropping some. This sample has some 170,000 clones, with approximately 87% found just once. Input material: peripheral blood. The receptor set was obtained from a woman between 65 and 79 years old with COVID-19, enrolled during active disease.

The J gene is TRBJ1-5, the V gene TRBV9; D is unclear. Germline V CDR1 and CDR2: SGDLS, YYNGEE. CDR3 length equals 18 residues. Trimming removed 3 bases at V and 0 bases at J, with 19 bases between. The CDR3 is CASSASWTGGNSNQPQHF. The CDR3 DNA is TGTGCCAGCAGCGCATCGTGGACGGGAGGAAATAGCAATCAGCCCCAGCATTTT. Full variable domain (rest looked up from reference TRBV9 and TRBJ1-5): DSGVTQTPKHLITATGQRVTLRCSPRSGDLSVYWYQQSLDQGLQFLIQYYNGEERAKGNILERFSAQQFPDLHSELNLSSLELGDSALYFCASSASWTGGNSNQPQHFGDGTRLSIL.

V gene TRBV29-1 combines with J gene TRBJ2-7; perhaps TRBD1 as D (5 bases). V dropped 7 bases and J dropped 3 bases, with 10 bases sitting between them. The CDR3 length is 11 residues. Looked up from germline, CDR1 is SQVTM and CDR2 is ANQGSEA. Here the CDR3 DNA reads TGCAGCGCGGCTGACAGCTACGAGCAGTACTTC. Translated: CSAADSYEQYF.

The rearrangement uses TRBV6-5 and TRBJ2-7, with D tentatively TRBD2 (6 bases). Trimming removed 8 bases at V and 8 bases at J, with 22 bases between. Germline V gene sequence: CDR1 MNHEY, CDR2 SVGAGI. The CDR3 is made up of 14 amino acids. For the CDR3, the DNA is TGTGCCAGCGTGCCGGCGGGGCAAATGGGCAAGCAGTACTTC. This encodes CASVPAGQMGKQYF.

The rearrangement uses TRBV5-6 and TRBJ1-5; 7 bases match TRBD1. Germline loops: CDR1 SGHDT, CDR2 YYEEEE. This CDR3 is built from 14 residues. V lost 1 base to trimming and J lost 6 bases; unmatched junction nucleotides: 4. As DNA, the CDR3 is TGTGCCAGCAGCTTGAAGGGGGCGATTCAGCCCCAGCATTTT. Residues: CASSLKGAIQPQHF.

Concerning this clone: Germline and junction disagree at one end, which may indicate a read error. In DNA form, the CDR3 reads TGTGCCAGCAGCCAAACTAGCTACTATGAGCAGTTCTTC. As protein: CASSQTSYYEQFF. The chain uses TRBV7-9 and TRBJ2-1, with D perhaps TRBD2 (6 bases). The germline V gene encodes CDR1 SEHNR and CDR2 FQNEAQ (reference sequence). CDR3 length: 13 amino acids.

In nucleotides, the CDR3 is TGTGCCAGCAGCCAGGAGCCCAGCTCCTACGAGCAGTACTTC. Translating it yields CASSQEPSSYEQYF. The chain couples TRBV3-1 (or the pseudogene TRBV3-2) to TRBJ2-7; D remains ambiguous. V lost 3 bases to trimming and J lost 0 bases, with 9 bases between them. Germline CDR1 reads LGHDT; CDR2 reads YNNKEL (reference sequence). The CDR3 consists of 14 residues.

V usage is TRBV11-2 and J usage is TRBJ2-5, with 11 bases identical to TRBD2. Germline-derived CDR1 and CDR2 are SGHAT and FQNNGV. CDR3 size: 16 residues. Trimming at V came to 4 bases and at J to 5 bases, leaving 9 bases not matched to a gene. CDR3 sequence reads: CASSSTSGGGVETQYF. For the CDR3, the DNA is TGTGCCAGCAGCTCTACTAGCGGGGGTGGCGTTGAGACCCAGTACTTC.

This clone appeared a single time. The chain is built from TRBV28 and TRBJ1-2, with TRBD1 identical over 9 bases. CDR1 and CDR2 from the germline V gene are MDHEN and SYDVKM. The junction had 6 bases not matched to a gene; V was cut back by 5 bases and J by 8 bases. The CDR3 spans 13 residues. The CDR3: CASSAQGAGGYTF. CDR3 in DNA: TGTGCCAGCAGTGCACAGGGGGCGGGAGGCTACACCTTC.

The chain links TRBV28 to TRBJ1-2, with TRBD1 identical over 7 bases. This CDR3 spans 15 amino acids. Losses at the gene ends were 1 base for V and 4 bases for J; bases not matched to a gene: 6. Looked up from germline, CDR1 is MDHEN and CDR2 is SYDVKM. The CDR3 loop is CASSLYRQGGYGYTF. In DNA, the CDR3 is TGTGCCAGCAGTTTATACCGACAGGGCGGCTATGGCTACACCTTC.

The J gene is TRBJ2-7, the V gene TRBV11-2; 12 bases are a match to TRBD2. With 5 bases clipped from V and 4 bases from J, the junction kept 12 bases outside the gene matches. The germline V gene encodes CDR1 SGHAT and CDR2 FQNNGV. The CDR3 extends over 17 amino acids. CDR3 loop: CASSRRRGLAGSYEQYF. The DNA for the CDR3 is TGTGCCAGCAGCCGCAGAAGGGGACTAGCGGGTTCATACGAGCAGTACTTC.

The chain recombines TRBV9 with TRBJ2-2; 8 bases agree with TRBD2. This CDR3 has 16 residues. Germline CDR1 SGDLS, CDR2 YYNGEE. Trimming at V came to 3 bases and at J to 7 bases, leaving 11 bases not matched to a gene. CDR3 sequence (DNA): TGTGCCAGCAGCGGGGGAGCGGGAGAATTGGTCGGGGAGCTGTTTTTT. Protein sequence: CASSGGAGELVGELFF.

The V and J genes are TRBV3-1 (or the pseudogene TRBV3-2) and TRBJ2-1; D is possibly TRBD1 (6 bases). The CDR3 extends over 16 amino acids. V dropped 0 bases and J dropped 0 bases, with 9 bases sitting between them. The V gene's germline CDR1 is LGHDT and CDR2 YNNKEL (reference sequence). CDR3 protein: CASSQEGGVSYNEQFF. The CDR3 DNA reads TGTGCCAGCAGCCAAGAAGGGGGAGTCTCCTACAATGAGCAGTTCTTC.

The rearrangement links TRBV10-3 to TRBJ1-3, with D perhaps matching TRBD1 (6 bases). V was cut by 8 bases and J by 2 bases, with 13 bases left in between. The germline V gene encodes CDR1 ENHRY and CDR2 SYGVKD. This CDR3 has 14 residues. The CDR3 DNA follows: TGTGCCATCGGCGGGGGCCTCGCTGGAAACACCATATATTTT. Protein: CAIGGGLAGNTIYF.

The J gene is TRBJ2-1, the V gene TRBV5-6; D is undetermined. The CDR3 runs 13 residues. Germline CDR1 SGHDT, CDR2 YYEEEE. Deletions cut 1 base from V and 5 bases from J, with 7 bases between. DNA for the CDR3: TGTGCCAGCAGCTTGACCCAGAACAATGAGCAGTTCTTC. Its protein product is CASSLTQNNEQFF.